These 32 T cell receptor beta chains came from one sample sequenced in a study of shared clonotypes between healthy human individuals. Only in-frame clones appear in the TCRdb table, and some are missing; sequencing was by immunoSEQ multiplex PCR. The sample has about 2.2 million clones, roughly 93% seen once. Selected positively for CCR7 and CD45RO-negative, naive CD8 cells excluded terminally differentiated effector memory CD45RA+ cells. The sample was naive CD8+ T cells from PBMCs. The receptors originated from a man younger than 35 in good health. Some clones in this sample may be carry-over from other donors' samples.

Notes on this clone: The junction departs from germline at one end; a sequencing error may be responsible. This rearrangement joins TRBV13 to TRBJ1-2; 9 bases fit TRBD1. Germline-derived CDR1 and CDR2 are PRHDT and FYEKMQ (reference sequence). CDR3 size: 14 residues. As DNA, the CDR3 is TGTGCCAGCAGCTCCGACAGGGGGTACTACGGCTACACCTTC. This codes for CASSSDRGYYGYTF.

The chain couples TRBV28 to TRBJ1-2, with D uncertain. Germline CDR1 reads MDHEN; CDR2 reads SYDVKM. CDR3 size: 13 residues. V was trimmed by 1 base and J by 6 bases, leaving 9 bases between them. CDR3 sequence reads: CASSLYRVDGYTF. The DNA for the CDR3 is TGTGCCAGCAGTTTATACCGGGTAGATGGCTACACCTTC.

This chain joins TRBV9 and TRBJ2-4; no clear D gene. The germline V gene encodes CDR1 SGDLS and CDR2 YYNGEE. The CDR3 has 15 residues. The germline V and J ends were trimmed by 4 bases and 2 bases, with 13 bases remaining between them. The CDR3 bases are TGTGCCAGCAGCCCTGGACCCGGTCCCAAAAACATTCAGTACTTC. It is translated as CASSPGPGPKNIQYF.

The chain carries TRBV18 and TRBJ2-7, with TRBD1 as a possible D gene (5 bases). V dropped 2 bases and J dropped 0 bases, with 14 bases sitting between them. Germline CDR1 KGHSH, CDR2 LQKENI. This CDR3 has 16 residues. CDR3 residues: CASSPSPPTASYEQYF. The CDR3 bases are TGTGCCAGCTCACCATCGCCACCGACAGCCTCCTACGAGCAGTACTTC.

Note on this clone: The sample holds other DNA sequences that translate to the same CDR3. The chain has TRBV13 and TRBJ2-1; a possible D gene is TRBD2 (6 bases). Germline lookup yields CDR1 PRHDT and CDR2 FYEKMQ (reference sequence). V was clipped by 0 bases and J by 5 bases, with 11 bases between them. The CDR3 has 15 residues. CDR3 sequence reads: CASSLGRRGHNEQFF. The CDR3 region has the DNA TGTGCCAGCAGCTTAGGGAGGCGGGGCCACAATGAGCAGTTCTTC.

The chain joins TRBV10-2 to TRBJ1-1, with D maybe TRBD1 (6 bases). There are 14 residues in the CDR3. Trimming cost V 6 bases and J 0 bases, with 11 bases left between them. The germline CDR1 and CDR2 sequences are WSHSY and SAAADI. The CDR3 DNA reads TGCGCCAGCAGGGACAGTTACATGAACACTGAAGCTTTCTTT. Translating it yields CASRDSYMNTEAFF.

V and J are TRBV27 and TRBJ2-1; no reliable D call. The ends were cut back, 6 bases at V and 2 bases at J, with 17 bases in the middle. The CDR3 is 16 amino acids. Germline V CDR1 and CDR2: MNHEY, SMNVEV (reference sequence). For the CDR3, the DNA is TGTGCCAGCAGCCCCACCAGCGCTTCGGCCTACAATGAGCAGTTCTTC. It encodes CASSPTSASAYNEQFF.

V gene TRBV21-1 combines with J gene TRBJ2-7; the D call of TRBD2 is as the table states it, not checked on the DNA. TRBV21-1 is reported as a pseudogene. The CDR3 has 17 amino acids. CDR3 residues: CASSNVNWAGVPYEQYF. DNA of the CDR3: TGTGCCAGCAGCAACGTGAATTGGGCGGGAGTCCCCTACGAGCAGTACTTC.

This clone came up once. V gene TRBV10-3 combines with J gene TRBJ2-7; 7 bases agree with TRBD1. Germline V gives CDR1 ENHRY, CDR2 SYGVKD. J was trimmed by 0 bases and V by 3 bases; bases with no gene match: 5. This CDR3 has 15 residues. The CDR3: CAISEGAGGSYEQYF. The CDR3, as DNA: TGTGCCATCAGTGAAGGGGCAGGGGGCTCCTACGAGCAGTACTTC.

The V gene is TRBV30, the J gene TRBJ2-7; D remains unclear. The CDR3 extends over 15 amino acids. The V end was cut by 4 bases, the J end by 6 bases, with 22 bases between. Germline CDR1 GTSNPN, CDR2 SVGIG (reference sequence). The CDR3 region is CAWTPSMLVWGEQYF. The DNA of the CDR3 is TGTGCCTGGACGCCCTCGATGTTGGTCTGGGGCGAGCAGTACTTC.

Only one count was recorded for this clone. The chain carries TRBV13 and TRBJ2-7; 14 bases are shared with TRBD2. Germline lookup yields CDR1 PRHDT and CDR2 FYEKMQ (reference sequence). This CDR3 spans 16 amino acids. With V trimmed by 5 bases and J by 4 bases, 7 bases remained unmatched. The CDR3 sequence is CASSARLAGGPYEQYF. In DNA form, the CDR3 reads TGTGCCAGCAGCGCGCGACTAGCGGGAGGGCCTTACGAGCAGTACTTC.

The rearrangement links TRBV30 to TRBJ2-1; D may be TRBD2 (5 bases). The CDR3 contains 13 residues. Per germline, CDR1 GTSNPN and CDR2 SVGIG (reference sequence). V lost 7 bases and J 0 bases, leaving 10 bases between the germline ends. In DNA, the CDR3 is TGTGCCTTGAGGGTGAGCTCCTACAATGAGCAGTTCTTC. Translating gives CALRVSSYNEQFF.

The genes are TRBV6-1 and TRBJ2-7, with unresolved D. CDR1 is MNHNS and CDR2 is SASEGT in the germline V gene. V was trimmed by 5 bases and J by 1 base, leaving 9 bases between them. There are 13 residues in the CDR3. CDR3 amino acids: CASSFQASYEQYF. The CDR3 nucleotides read TGTGCCAGCAGTTTTCAAGCGTCCTACGAGCAGTACTTC.

The chain uses TRBV11-2 and TRBJ2-4, with a weak D call TRBD1 (5 bases). Germline assignment: CDR1 SGHAT and CDR2 FQNNGV. This CDR3 spans 17 amino acids. Between the trimmed V and J ends, which lost 5 bases and 0 bases, there was a span of 17 bases. CDR3 region: CASSPLPRQLAKNIQYF. The CDR3 region has the DNA TGTGCCAGCAGCCCCCTCCCCCGACAGCTAGCCAAAAACATTCAGTACTTC.

Worth noting for this clone: Distinct nucleotide sequences in the sample also encode this CDR3. J is TRBJ2-5 and V is TRBV6-5, with D uncertain. CDR1 is MNHEY and CDR2 is SVGAGI in the germline V gene. Trimming removed 2 bases at V and 7 bases at J, with 5 bases between. This CDR3 contains 11 residues. The CDR3 DNA sequence: TGTGCCAGCAGTTACGCCGGGACCCAGTACTTC. Its protein is CASSYAGTQYF.

The chain carries TRBV28 and TRBJ2-7, with D perhaps matching TRBD1 (6 bases). Germline V gene sequence: CDR1 MDHEN, CDR2 SYDVKM. The CDR3 extends over 15 amino acids. V was pared by 6 bases and J by 2 bases, with 17 bases between. The CDR3 DNA follows: TGTGCCAGCAGCCCCTGGGGAGACAGGACCTACGAGCAGTACTTC. Translating it yields CASSPWGDRTYEQYF.

This chain joins TRBV27 and TRBJ1-2; possible D gene TRBD1, 6 bases. Between the trimmed V and J ends, which lost 3 bases and 6 bases, there was a span of 11 bases. Germline V lookup: CDR1 MNHEY, CDR2 SMNVEV (reference sequence). The CDR3 spans 13 residues. CDR3 sequence reads: CASSFKGGNGYTF. The CDR3 DNA follows: TGTGCCAGCAGTTTCAAGGGGGGGAATGGCTACACCTTC.

The gene calls are TRBV7-9 and TRBJ2-7; 16 nucleotides agree with TRBD2. CDR1 SEHNR and CDR2 FQNEAQ come from the germline V gene (reference sequence). The CDR3 has 19 residues. V dropped 5 bases and J dropped 2; count of bases not matched to a gene: 12. The CDR3 DNA reads as TGTGCCAGCAGCCCCGACCTGGGACTAGCGGGAGGGTTCCCCTACGAGCAGTACTTC. Residues: CASSPDLGLAGGFPYEQYF.

With regard to this clone: Other nucleotide sequences in the sample specify the same CDR3. This chain joins TRBV9 and TRBJ2-1; D might be TRBD2 (5 bases). This CDR3 comprises 14 residues. Trimming took 4 bases from V and 4 from J, leaving 12 bases between them. Germline V gene lookup returns CDR1 SGDLS and CDR2 YYNGEE. The chain's CDR3 is CASSPSGNYNEQFF. The CDR3 DNA reads TGTGCCAGCAGCCCCTCGGGGAATTACAATGAGCAGTTCTTC.

This clone was found once. This chain uses TRBV14 with TRBJ2-3; D is possibly TRBD2 (5 bases). Trimming shortened V by 2 bases and J by 2 bases, and 11 bases separated the two germline ends. The CDR3 has 15 residues. Germline V gene sequence: CDR1 SGHDN, CDR2 FVKESK. The CDR3 nucleotides read TGTGCCAGCAGCCAATGGCGGGCGAACACAGATACGCAGTATTTT. It yields the protein CASSQWRANTDTQYF.

The CDR3 here is CASSPGQSNTEAFF. CDR3 DNA sequence: TGTGCCAGCAGTCCCGGACAGTCGAACACTGAAGCTTTCTTT. The genes are TRBV27 and TRBJ1-1, with D perhaps matching TRBD1 (6 bases). Trimming shortened V by 5 bases and J by 1 base, and 11 bases separated the two germline ends. Germline CDR1 and CDR2: MNHEY and SMNVEV (reference sequence). This CDR3 spans 14 amino acids.

The V gene is TRBV6-1, the J gene TRBJ2-1, with D unclear. The CDR3 spans 15 residues. CDR1 and CDR2 from the germline V gene are MNHNS and SASEGT. V lost 2 bases, J lost 3 bases, and 11 bases lay in between. Here the CDR3 DNA reads TGTGCCAGCAGTGAATCCCAGTGGGACTACAATGAGCAGTTCTTC. Encoded protein: CASSESQWDYNEQFF.

This rearrangement joins TRBV13 to TRBJ2-7, with D hard to call. With 5 bases removed from V and 2 bases from J, the gap between germline ends came to 16 bases. CDR3 length equals 15 residues. Germline V gives CDR1 PRHDT, CDR2 FYEKMQ (reference sequence). The CDR3 reads CASSSNRALAYEQYF. The CDR3 nucleotides are TGTGCCAGCAGCAGCAACCGGGCCTTGGCCTACGAGCAGTACTTC.

The V gene is TRBV9, the J gene TRBJ2-5; 7 bases line up with TRBD2. The CDR3 loop spans 15 amino acids. The germline CDR1 and CDR2 sequences are SGDLS and YYNGEE. With V trimmed by 3 bases and J by 5 bases, 10 bases remained unmatched. CDR3 residues: CASSALSGIGETQYF. CDR3 in DNA: TGTGCCAGCAGCGCCCTGAGCGGGATTGGGGAGACCCAGTACTTC.

The chain joins TRBV4-1 to TRBJ2-5; 9 bases are a match to TRBD1. The CDR3 loop spans 14 amino acids. In germline, CDR1 is MGHRA, CDR2 YSYEKL. V trimming: 4 bases; J trimming: 3 bases; junction bases outside the gene matches: 3. The CDR3 is CASSPRDREETQYF. The CDR3 region has the DNA TGCGCCAGCAGCCCCCGGGACAGGGAAGAGACCCAGTACTTC.

The chain combines TRBV5-4 with TRBJ2-7; 8 bases map to TRBD2. The CDR3 contains 15 residues. Germline V gene lookup returns CDR1 SGHNT and CDR2 YYREEE (reference sequence). Unmatched junction bases numbered 13, after V lost 7 bases and J lost 4 bases. In DNA form, the CDR3 reads TGTGCCAGCGAGCCGGGCCGAGCGGGAGAGTACGAGCAGTACTTC. Translation gives CASEPGRAGEYEQYF.

CDR3 loop: CASSLIPTGGNGYTF. CDR3 bases: TGTGCCAGCAGTTTAATTCCGACAGGGGGTAACGGCTACACCTTC. This chain connects TRBV28 to TRBJ1-2; 9 nucleotides line up with TRBD1. CDR1 is MDHEN, CDR2 SYDVKM, per germline. Unmatched junction bases numbered 9, after V lost 2 bases and J lost 8 bases. The CDR3 loop spans 15 amino acids.

V is TRBV30 and J is TRBJ1-1, with TRBD1 as a possible D gene (6 bases). This CDR3 region has 16 residues. V was cut by 0 bases and J by 1 base, with 15 bases left in between. CDR1 GTSNPN and CDR2 SVGIG come from the germline V gene (reference sequence). Written as DNA, the CDR3 is TGTGCCTGGAGTGTAGATTCGGGCAGGGGGAACACTGAAGCTTTCTTT. This codes for CAWSVDSGRGNTEAFF. Filled out from reference TRBV30 and TRBJ1-1, the complete variable domain reads SQTIHQWPATLVQPVGSPLSLECTVEGTSNPNLYWYRQAAGRGLQLLFYSVGIGQISSEVPQNLSASRPQDRQFILSSKKLLLSDSGFYLCAWSVDSGRGNTEAFFGQGTRLTVV.

This chain joins TRBV7-2 and TRBJ2-7; D may correspond to TRBD1 or TRBD2 (5 bases each). Germline V gene lookup returns CDR1 SGHTA and CDR2 FQGNSA. This CDR3 has 14 amino acids. V lost 4 bases and J 5 bases, leaving 15 bases between the germline ends. DNA for the CDR3: TGTGCCAGCAGCTCCACCGGGACGGCAAACGAGCAGTACTTC. It codes for CASSSTGTANEQYF.

The rearrangement joins TRBV5-8 to TRBJ2-7; 11 bases align to TRBD2. Germline V gene lookup returns CDR1 SGHTS and CDR2 YDEGEE. This CDR3 has 14 amino acids. Trimming removed 0 bases from V and 6 bases from J; junction bases left unmatched: 2. CDR3 region: CASSLGLAGGEQYF. Written as DNA, the CDR3 is TGTGCCAGCAGCTTGGGTCTAGCGGGAGGCGAGCAGTACTTC.

The V call is TRBV6-1, the J call TRBJ1-5; D may be TRBD1 (5 bases). This CDR3 spans 16 amino acids. The V end lost 2 bases, the J end lost 4 bases, and 15 bases lay between the germline ends. Germline CDR1 reads MNHNS; CDR2 reads SASEGT. CDR3 sequence (DNA): TGTGCCAGCAGTGAATACTTGGGGGGTCAGAATCAGCCCCAGCATTTT. Translation gives CASSEYLGGQNQPQHF.

To note about this clone: Other nucleotide sequences in the sample specify the same CDR3. This chain uses TRBV2 with TRBJ2-5, with TRBD1 identical over 7 bases. V lost 8 bases and J lost 5; bases outside the gene matches: 5. In germline, CDR1 is SNHLY, CDR2 FYNNEI. CDR3 length equals 12 residues. The CDR3 is CASVQGLETQYF. The DNA of the CDR3 is TGTGCCAGCGTACAGGGGCTCGAGACCCAGTACTTC.